This TCR beta chain was identified in a study of a mutant IDH1 vaccine in newly diagnosed glioma. As for the study in general: Eight vaccinations were given in weeks 1, 3, 5, 7, 11, 15, 19 and 23.

Comment on this clone: Its antigen is not identified.

This CDR3 spans 13 amino acids. Trimming removed 6 bases from V and 0 bases from J, with 7 bases in between. In germline, CDR1 is LNHDA, CDR2 SQIVND (reference sequence). Time point in this sample: week 5, during vaccination. Each dose delivered 300 ug of mutant IDH1 20-mer peptide subcutaneously with imiquimod. Sequencing used immunoSEQ multiplex PCR; TCRdb keeps in-frame clones, though not all of them. The sample consists of about 38,000 clones, about four fifths of them appearing once. The specimen was PBMCs, collected from a glioma patient whose treatment included an IDH1 peptide vaccine. The sequence came from a man in his forties with glioma. The gene calls are TRBV19 and TRBJ2-3; no reliable D call. The chain's CDR3 is CASSTVSTDTQYF. CDR3 nucleotide sequence: TGTGCCAGTAGCACGGTTAGCACAGATACGCAGTATTTT.